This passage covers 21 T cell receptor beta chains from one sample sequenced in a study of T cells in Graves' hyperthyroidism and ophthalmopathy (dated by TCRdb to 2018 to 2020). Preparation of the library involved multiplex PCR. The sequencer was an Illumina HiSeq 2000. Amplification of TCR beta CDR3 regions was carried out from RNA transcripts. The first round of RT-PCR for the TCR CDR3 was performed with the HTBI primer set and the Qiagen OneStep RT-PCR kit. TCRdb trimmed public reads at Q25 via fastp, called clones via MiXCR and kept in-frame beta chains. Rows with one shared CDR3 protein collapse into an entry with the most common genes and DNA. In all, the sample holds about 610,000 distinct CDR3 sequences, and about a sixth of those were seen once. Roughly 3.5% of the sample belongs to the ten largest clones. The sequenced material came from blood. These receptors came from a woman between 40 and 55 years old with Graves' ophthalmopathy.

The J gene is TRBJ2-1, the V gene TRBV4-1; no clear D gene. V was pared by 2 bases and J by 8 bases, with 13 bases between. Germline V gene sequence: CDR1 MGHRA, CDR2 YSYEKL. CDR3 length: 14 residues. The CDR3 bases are TGCGCCAGCAGCCAATCGTTACCGCCCCATGAGCAGTTCTTC. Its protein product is CASSQSLPPHEQFF.

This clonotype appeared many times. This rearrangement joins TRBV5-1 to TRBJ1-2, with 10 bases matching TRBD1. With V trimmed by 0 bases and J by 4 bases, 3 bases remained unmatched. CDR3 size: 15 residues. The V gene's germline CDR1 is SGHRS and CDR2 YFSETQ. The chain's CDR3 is CASSLAGTGVYGYTF. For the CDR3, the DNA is TGCGCCAGCAGCTTGGCCGGGACAGGGGTCTATGGCTACACCTTC.

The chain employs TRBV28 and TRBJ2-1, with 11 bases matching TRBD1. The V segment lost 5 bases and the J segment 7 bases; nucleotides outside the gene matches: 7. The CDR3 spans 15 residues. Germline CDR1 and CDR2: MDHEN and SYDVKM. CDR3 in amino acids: CASSVGQGAKNEQFF. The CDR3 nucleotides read TGTGCCAGCAGTGTTGGACAGGGGGCGAAGAATGAGCAGTTCTTC.

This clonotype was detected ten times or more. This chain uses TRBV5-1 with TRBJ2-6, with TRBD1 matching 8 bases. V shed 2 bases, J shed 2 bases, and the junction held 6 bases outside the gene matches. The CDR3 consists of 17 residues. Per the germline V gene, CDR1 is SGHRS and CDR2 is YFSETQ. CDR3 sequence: CASSFRTGNAGANVLTF. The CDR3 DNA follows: TGCGCCAGCAGCTTCCGGACAGGGAACGCTGGGGCCAACGTCCTGACTTTC.

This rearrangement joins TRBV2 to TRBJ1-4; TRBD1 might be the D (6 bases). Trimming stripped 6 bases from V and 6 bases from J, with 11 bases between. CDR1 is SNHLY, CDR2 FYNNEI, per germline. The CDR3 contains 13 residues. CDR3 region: CASRQGGHEKLFF. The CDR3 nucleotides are TGTGCCAGCAGACAGGGTGGGCATGAAAAACTGTTTTTT.

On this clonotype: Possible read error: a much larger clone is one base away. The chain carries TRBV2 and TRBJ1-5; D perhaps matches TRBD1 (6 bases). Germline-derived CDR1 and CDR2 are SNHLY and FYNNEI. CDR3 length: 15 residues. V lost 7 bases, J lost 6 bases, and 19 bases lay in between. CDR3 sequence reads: CASMPDRRGVQPQHF. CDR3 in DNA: TGTGCCAGCATGCCGGACAGACGGGGGGTTCAGCCCCAGCATTTT.

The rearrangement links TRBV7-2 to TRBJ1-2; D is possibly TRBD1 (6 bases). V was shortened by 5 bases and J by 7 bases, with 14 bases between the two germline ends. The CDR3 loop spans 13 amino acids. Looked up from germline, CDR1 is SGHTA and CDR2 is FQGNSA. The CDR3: CASSPYRDVGYTF. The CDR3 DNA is TGTGCCAGCAGCCCGTACAGGGATGTTGGCTACACCTTC.

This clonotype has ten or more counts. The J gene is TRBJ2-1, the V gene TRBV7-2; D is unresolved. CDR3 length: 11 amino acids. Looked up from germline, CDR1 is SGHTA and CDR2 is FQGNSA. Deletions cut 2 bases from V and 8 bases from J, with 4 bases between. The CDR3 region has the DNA TGTGCCAGCAGCTTATTTTATGAGCAGTTCTTC. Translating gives CASSLFYEQFF.

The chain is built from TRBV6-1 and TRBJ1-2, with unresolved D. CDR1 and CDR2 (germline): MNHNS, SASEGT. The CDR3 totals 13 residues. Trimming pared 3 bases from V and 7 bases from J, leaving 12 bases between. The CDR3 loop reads CASSDRAEGGYTF. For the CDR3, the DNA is TGTGCCAGCAGTGACCGGGCGGAGGGTGGCTACACCTTC.

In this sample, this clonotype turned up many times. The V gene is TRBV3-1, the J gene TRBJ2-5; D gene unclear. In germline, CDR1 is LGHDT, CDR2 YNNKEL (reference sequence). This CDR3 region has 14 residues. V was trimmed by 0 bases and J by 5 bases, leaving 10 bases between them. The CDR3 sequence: CASSQDFRTETQYF. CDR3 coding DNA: TGTGCCAGCAGCCAAGATTTCCGGACGGAGACCCAGTACTTC.

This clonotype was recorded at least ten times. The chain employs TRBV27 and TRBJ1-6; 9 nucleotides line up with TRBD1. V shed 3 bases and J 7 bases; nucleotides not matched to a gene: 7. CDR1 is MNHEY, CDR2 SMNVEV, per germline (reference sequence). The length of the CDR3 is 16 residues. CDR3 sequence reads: CASSLAQGARNSPLHF. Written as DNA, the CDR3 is TGTGCCAGCAGTTTGGCACAGGGGGCGCGGAATTCACCCCTCCACTTT.

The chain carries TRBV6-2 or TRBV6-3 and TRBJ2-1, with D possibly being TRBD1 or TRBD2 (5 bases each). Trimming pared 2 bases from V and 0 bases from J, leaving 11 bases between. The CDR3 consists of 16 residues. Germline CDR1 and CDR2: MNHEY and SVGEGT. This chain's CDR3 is CASSYIGGPSYNEQFF. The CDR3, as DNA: TGTGCCAGCAGTTACATTGGGGGACCCTCCTACAATGAGCAGTTCTTC.

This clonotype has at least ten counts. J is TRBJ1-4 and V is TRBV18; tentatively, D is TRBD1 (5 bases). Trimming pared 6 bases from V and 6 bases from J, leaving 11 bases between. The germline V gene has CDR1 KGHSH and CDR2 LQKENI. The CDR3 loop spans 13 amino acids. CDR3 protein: CASSGGLDEKLFF. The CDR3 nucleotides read TGTGCCAGCTCTGGGGGATTGGATGAAAAACTGTTTTTT.

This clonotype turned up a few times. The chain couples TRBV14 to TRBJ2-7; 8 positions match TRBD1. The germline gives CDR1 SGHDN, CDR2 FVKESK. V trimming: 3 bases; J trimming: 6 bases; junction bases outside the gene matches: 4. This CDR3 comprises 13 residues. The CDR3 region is CASSQQGTGEQYF. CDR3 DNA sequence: TGTGCCAGCAGCCAGCAGGGGACAGGCGAGCAGTACTTC.

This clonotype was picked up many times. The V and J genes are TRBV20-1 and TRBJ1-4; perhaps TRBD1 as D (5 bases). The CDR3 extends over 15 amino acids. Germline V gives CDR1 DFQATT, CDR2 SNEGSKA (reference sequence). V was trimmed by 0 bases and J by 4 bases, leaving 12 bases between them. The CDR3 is CSARDRTRDNEKLFF. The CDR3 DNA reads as TGCAGTGCTAGAGATCGGACACGGGATAATGAAAAACTGTTTTTT.

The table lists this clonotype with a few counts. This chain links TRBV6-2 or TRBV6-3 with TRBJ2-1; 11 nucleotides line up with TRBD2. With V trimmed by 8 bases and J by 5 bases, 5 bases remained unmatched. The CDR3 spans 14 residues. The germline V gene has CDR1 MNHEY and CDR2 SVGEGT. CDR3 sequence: CASGLAGGNNEQFF. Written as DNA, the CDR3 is TGTGCCAGCGGGTTAGCGGGAGGGAACAATGAGCAGTTCTTC.

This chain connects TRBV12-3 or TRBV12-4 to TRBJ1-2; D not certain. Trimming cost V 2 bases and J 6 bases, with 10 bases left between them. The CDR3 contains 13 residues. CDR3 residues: CASSLLRGDGYTF. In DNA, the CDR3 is TGTGCCAGCAGTTTACTCCGCGGAGATGGCTACACCTTC.

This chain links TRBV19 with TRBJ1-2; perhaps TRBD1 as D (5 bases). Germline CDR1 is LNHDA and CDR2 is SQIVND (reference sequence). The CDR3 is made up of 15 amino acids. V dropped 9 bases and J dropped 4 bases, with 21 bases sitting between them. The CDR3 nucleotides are TGTGCCAGCAGAGCCCCAGGGAGTATGGGCTATGGCTACACCTTC. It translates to CASRAPGSMGYGYTF.

CDR3 sequence: CASSLVGLAGGTTYEQYF. CDR3 nucleotides: TGTGCCAGCAGCTTAGTGGGACTAGCGGGGGGGACTACCTACGAGCAGTACTTC. The chain couples TRBV7-2 to TRBJ2-7; 16 bases fit TRBD2. The V gene end was trimmed by 1 base and the J gene end by 2 bases; junction bases not matched to a gene: 5. Per the germline V gene, CDR1 is SGHTA and CDR2 is FQGNSA. This CDR3 is built from 18 residues.

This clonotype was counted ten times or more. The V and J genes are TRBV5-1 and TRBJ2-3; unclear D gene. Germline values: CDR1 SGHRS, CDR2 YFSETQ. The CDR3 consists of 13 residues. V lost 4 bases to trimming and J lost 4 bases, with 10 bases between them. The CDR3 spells CASSRDTSDTQYF. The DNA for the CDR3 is TGCGCCAGCAGCCGCGACACCTCAGATACGCAGTATTTT.

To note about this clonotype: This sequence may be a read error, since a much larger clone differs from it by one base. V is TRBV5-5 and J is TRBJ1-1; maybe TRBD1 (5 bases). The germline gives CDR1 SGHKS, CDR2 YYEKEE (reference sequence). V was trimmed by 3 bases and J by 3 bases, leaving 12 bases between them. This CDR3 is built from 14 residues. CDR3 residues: CASSSAGWDTEAFF. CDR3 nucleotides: TGTGCCAGCAGCTCGGCAGGGTGGGACACTGAAGCTTTCTTT.